This TCR beta chain derives from a study of technical replicates of blood from several donors. Germline V gene data show CDR1 as MNHEY and CDR2 as SVGAGI. The CDR3 sequence is 16 residues long. Losses at the gene ends were 0 bases for V and 5 bases for J; bases not matched to a gene: 7. The table came from immunoSEQ multiplex PCR; TCRdb's copy has only in-frame clones and leaves some out. This sample has roughly 70,000 clones, with about 94% found just once. Sequenced: T cells isolated from PBMCs. The chain employs TRBV6-5 and TRBJ2-5, with 9 nucleotides matching TRBD2. The receptor was isolated from a human donor in good health. The CDR3 reads CASSYSRSAGGETQYF. CDR3 bases: TGTGCCAGCAGTTACTCGAGATCTGCGGGAGGGGAGACCCAGTACTTC.